The T cell receptor beta chain described here comes from a study of T cell clonotyping in hematopoietic cell transplantation. Germline CDR1 reads SGHTA; CDR2 reads FQGTGA. The CDR3 is 12 residues long. V lost 5 bases and J 3 bases, leaving 4 bases between the germline ends. TCRdb's copy holds only in-frame clones and misses some; the assay was immunoSEQ multiplex PCR. The sample carries tens of thousands of clones, about 95% recorded once. General study points: Without cell sorting, CD4 versus CD8 contributions remain unresolved.

Details on this clone: The antigen remains undetermined.

Sequencing was done on a sample of peripheral blood mononuclear cells. The receptor was derived from a woman between 45 and 60 years old in good health. Some clones in this sample may be carry-over from other donors' samples. The V call is TRBV7-3, the J call TRBJ2-2; unclear D gene. CDR3 nucleotide sequence: TGTGCCAGCAGCCTGCACACCGGGGAGCTGTTTTTT. It yields the protein CASSLHTGELFF. The complete variable domain, with remaining parts taken from reference TRBV7-3 and TRBJ2-2, reads GAGVSQTPSNKVTEKGKYVELRCDPISGHTALYWYRQSLGQGPEFLIYFQGTGAADDSGLPNDRFFAVRPEGSVSTLKIQRTERGDSAVYLCASSLHTGELFFGEGSRLTVL.